This section outlines one TCR beta chain sequence together with its context. This sample was included in a study of blood T cell repertoires in COVID-19. Whole-study context: Some COVID-19 samples were acute and others convalescent; all came from the United States, Italy and Spain. In each case, the material was cDNA or gDNA derived from T cells, B-cell-depleted T cells, or PBMCs.

Germline CDR1 LNHDA, CDR2 SQIVND (reference sequence). The CDR3 consists of 14 residues. Trimming left V 4 bases short and J 3 bases short, with 12 bases between. Authors' processing steps: The assay estimated nucleated cells by amplifying reference gene primers. Profiled with immunoSEQ multiplex PCR; TCRdb holds only in-frame clones, not every one. For V, J and clone size, that table is used; D and trimming come from the DNA. The data hold under 40,000 clones, with 90% to 95% observed a single time. The sample taken for sequencing was peripheral blood. The sequence derives from a male donor with active COVID-19. The V call is TRBV19, the J call TRBJ2-5; D perhaps matches TRBD1 (5 bases). For the CDR3, the DNA is TGTGCCAGTAGTACCAGGGTTTCCGAAGAGACCCAGTACTTC. Its translation is CASSTRVSEETQYF.